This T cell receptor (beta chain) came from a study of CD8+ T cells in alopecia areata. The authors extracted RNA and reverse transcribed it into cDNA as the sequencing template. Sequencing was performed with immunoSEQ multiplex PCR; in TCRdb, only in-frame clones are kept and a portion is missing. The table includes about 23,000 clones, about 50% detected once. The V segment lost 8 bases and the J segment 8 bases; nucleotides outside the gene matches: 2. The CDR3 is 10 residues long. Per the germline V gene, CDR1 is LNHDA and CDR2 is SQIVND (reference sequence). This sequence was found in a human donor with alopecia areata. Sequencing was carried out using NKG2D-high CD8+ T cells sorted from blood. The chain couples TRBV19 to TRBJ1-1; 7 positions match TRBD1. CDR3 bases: TGTGCCAGTGGGGACAGCGAAGCTTTCTTT. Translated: CASGDSEAFF.